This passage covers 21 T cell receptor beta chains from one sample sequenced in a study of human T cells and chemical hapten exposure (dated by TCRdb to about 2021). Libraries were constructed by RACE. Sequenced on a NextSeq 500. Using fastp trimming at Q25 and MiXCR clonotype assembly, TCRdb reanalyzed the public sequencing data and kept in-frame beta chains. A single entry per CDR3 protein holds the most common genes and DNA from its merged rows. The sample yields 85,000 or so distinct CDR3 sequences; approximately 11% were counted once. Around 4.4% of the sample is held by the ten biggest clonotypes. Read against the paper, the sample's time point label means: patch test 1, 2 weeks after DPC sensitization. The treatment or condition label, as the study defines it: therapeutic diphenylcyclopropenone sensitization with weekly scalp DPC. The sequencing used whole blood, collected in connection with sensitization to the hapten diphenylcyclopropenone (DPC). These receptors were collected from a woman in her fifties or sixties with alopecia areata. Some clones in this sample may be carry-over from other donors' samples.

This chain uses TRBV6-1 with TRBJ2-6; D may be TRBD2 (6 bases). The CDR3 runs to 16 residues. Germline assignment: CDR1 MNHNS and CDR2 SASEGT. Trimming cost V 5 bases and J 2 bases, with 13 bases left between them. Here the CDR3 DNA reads TGTGCCAGCAGTTCCGGCGGAGGGACTGGGGCCAACGTCCTGACTTTC. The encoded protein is CASSSGGGTGANVLTF.

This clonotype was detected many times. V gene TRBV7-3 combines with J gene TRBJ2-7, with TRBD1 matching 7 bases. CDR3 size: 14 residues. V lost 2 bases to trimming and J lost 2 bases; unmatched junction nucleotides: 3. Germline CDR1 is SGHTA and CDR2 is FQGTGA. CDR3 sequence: CASSLQGGPYEQYF. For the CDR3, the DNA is TGTGCCAGCAGCTTACAAGGGGGCCCCTACGAGCAGTACTTC. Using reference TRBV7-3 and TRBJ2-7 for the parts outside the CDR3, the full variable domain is GAGVSQTPSNKVTEKGKYVELRCDPISGHTALYWYRQSLGQGPEFLIYFQGTGAADDSGLPNDRFFAVRPEGSVSTLKIQRTERGDSAVYLCASSLQGGPYEQYFGPGTRLTVT.

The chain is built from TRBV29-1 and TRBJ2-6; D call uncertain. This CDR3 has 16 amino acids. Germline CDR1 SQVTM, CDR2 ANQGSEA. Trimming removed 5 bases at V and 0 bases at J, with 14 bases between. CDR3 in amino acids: CSVRTAVHSGANVLTF. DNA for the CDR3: TGCAGCGTTCGGACGGCGGTCCACTCTGGGGCCAACGTCCTGACTTTC. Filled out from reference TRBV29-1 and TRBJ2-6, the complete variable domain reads SAVISQKPSRDICQRGTSLTIQCQVDSQVTMMFWYRQQPGQSLTLIATANQGSEATYESGFVIDKFPISRPNLTFSTLTVSNMSPEDSSIYLCSVRTAVHSGANVLTFGAGSRLTVL.

This CDR3 is CASSSGPEETQYF. The DNA of the CDR3 is TGCGCCAGCAGCTCGGGACCGGAAGAGACCCAGTACTTC. The chain recombines TRBV5-1 with TRBJ2-5, with D perhaps TRBD1 or TRBD2 (5 bases each). CDR1 is SGHRS and CDR2 is YFSETQ in the germline V gene. Trimming stripped 3 bases from V and 3 bases from J, with 9 bases between. The length of the CDR3 is 13 residues.

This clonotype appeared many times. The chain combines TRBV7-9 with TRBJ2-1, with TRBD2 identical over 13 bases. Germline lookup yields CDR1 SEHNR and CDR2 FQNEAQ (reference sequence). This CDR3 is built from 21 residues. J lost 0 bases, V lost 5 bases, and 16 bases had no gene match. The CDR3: CASSRTGTSGTIHLSYNEQFF. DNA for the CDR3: TGTGCCAGCAGCCGAACCGGGACTAGCGGGACTATCCACCTCTCCTACAATGAGCAGTTCTTC.

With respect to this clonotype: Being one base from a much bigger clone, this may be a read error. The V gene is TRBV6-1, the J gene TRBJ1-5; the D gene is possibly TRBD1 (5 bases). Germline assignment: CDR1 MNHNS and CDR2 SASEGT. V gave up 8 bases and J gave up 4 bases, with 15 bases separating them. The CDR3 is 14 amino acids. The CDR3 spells CASLGWGMNQPQHF. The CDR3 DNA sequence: TGTGCCAGCTTAGGATGGGGGATGAATCAGCCCCAGCATTTT.

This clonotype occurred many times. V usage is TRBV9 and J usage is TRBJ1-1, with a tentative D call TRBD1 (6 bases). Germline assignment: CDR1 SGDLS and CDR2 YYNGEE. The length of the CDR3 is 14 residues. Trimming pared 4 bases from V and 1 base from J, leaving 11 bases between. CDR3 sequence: CASSSDRTNTEAFF. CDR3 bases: TGTGCCAGCAGCTCGGACAGAACGAACACTGAAGCTTTCTTT.

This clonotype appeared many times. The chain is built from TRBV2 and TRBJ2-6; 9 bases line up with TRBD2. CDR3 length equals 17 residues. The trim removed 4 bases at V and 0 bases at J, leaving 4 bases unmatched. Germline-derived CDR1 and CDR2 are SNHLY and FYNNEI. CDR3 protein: CASSVGSGGSGANVLTF. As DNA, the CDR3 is TGTGCCAGCAGTGTCGGTAGCGGGGGCTCTGGGGCCAACGTCCTGACTTTC.

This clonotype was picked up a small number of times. DNA of the CDR3: TGTGCCAGCAGTATAGGGGACAGGGGGCGGGACATTCAGTACTTC. This codes for CASSIGDRGRDIQYF. The rearrangement joins TRBV28 to TRBJ2-4, with 12 nucleotides matching TRBD1. Germline values: CDR1 MDHEN, CDR2 SYDVKM. The CDR3 runs 15 residues. Trimming removed 5 bases from V and 8 bases from J; junction bases left unmatched: 7.

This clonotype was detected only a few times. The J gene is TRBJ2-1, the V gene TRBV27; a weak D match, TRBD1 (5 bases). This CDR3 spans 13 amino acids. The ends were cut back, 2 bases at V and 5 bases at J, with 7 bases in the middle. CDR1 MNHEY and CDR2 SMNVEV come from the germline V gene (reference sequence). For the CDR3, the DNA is TGTGCCAGCAGTTTAACAGGACACAATGAGCAGTTCTTC. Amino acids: CASSLTGHNEQFF.

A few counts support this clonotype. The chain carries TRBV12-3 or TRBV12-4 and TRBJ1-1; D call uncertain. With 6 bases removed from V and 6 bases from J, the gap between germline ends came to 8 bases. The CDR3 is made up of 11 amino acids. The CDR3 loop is CASSKGPEAFF. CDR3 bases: TGTGCCAGCAGCAAGGGCCCTGAAGCTTTCTTT.

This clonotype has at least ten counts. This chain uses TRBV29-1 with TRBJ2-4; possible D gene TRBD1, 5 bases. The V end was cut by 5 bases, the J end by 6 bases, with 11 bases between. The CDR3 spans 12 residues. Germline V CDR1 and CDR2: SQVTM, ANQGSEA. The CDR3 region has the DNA TGCAGCGTTTCGGACACCCTAAACATTCAGTACTTC. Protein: CSVSDTLNIQYF.

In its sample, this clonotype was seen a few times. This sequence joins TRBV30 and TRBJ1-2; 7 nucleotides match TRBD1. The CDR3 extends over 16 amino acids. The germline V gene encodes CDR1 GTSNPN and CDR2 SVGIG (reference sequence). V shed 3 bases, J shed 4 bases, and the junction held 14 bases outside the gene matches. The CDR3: CAWRWTGDTQGYGYTF. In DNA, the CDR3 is TGTGCCTGGAGATGGACAGGAGATACCCAAGGCTATGGCTACACCTTC.

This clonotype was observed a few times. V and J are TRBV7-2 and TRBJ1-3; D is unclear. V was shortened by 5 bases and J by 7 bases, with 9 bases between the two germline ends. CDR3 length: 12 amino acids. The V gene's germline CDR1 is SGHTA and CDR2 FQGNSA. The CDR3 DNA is TGTGCCAGCAGCCAGAGGATGAACACCATATATTTT. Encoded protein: CASSQRMNTIYF.

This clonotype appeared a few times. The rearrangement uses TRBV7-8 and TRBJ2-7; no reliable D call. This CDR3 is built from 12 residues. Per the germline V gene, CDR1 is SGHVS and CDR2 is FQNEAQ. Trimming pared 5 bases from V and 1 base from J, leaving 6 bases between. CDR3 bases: TGTGCCAGCAGCATCACATCCTACGAGCAGTACTTC. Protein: CASSITSYEQYF.

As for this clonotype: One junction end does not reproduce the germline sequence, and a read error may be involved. The CDR3: CASSTPEIPQGTQYF. The CDR3 region has the DNA TGTGCCAGCAGCACACCCGAGATCCCTCAAGGGACCCAGTACTTC. The rearrangement joins TRBV3-1 to TRBJ2-5; D is unresolved. The CDR3 totals 15 residues. The germline V gene encodes CDR1 LGHDT and CDR2 YNNKEL (reference sequence).

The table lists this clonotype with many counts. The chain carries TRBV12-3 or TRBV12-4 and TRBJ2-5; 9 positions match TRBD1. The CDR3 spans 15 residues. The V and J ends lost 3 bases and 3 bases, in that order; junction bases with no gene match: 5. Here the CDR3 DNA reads TGTGCCAGCAGTTTTGGTGGGACAGGGAAAGAGACCCAGTACTTC. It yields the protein CASSFGGTGKETQYF.

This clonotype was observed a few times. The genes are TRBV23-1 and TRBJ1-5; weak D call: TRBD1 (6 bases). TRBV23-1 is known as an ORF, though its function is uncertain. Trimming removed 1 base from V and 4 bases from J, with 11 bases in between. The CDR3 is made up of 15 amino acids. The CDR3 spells CASSQCQGGNQPQHF. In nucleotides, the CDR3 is TGCGCCAGCAGTCAATGCCAAGGGGGTAATCAGCCCCAGCATTTT.

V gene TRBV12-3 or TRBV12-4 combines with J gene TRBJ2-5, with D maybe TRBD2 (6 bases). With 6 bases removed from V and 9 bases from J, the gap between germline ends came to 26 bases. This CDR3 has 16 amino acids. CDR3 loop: CASRGRGPRGIVAQYF. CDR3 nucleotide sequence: TGTGCCAGCAGAGGGCGGGGACCTCGCGGGATTGTAGCCCAGTACTTC.

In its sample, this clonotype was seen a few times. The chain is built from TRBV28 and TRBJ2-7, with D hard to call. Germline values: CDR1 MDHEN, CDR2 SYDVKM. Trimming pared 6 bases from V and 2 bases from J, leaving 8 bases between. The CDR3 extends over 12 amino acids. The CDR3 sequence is CASRRSTYEQYF. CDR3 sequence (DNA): TGTGCCAGCAGGCGTTCGACCTACGAGCAGTACTTC.

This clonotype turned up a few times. In nucleotides, the CDR3 is TGTGCCAGCAGCACCGGACAGGGGGCGCATTCACCCCTCCACTTT. Translated, it gives CASSTGQGAHSPLHF. The rearrangement joins TRBV5-8 to TRBJ1-6, with 11 bases matching TRBD1. Germline V gene sequence: CDR1 SGHTS, CDR2 YDEGEE. This CDR3 is built from 15 residues. With 4 bases clipped from V and 8 bases from J, the junction kept 5 bases outside the gene matches.